The 2 T cell receptor beta chains listed next were all sequenced from one sample in a study of cytomegalovirus exposure and HLA in healthy donors. The PCR had 60 Vbeta and 13 Jbeta primers. Libraries were prepared by immunoSEQ multiplex PCR; TCRdb keeps only in-frame clonotypes and omits some of them. This table holds roughly 80,000 clones. Sequenced input: PBMCs. The receptors originated from a girl aged 5-17 years in good health and CMV-seropositive.

The rearrangement links TRBV11-2 to TRBJ1-6, with TRBD1 matching over 9 bases. The length of the CDR3 is 15 residues. Looked up from germline, CDR1 is SGHAT and CDR2 is FQNNGV. V was pared by 5 bases and J by 7 bases, with 6 bases of the junction left unmatched. The CDR3 sequence: CASSGRTGVNSPLHF. CDR3 in DNA: TGTGCCAGCAGCGGGCGGACAGGGGTGAATTCACCCCTCCACTTT.

CDR3: CASSPTSYEQYF. CDR3 nucleotide sequence: TGTGCCAGCAGCCCTACCTCCTACGAGCAGTACTTC. This chain links TRBV7-9 with TRBJ2-7; D uncertain. Deletions cut 5 bases from V and 0 bases from J, with 5 bases between. CDR3 size: 12 residues. CDR1 is SEHNR and CDR2 is FQNEAQ in the germline V gene (reference sequence).